The source of this TCR beta chain is a study of T-cell memory formation after mild COVID-19. The CDR3 has 17 residues. V was trimmed by 4 bases and J by 7 bases, leaving 25 bases between them. Germline values: CDR1 MGHRA, CDR2 YSYEKL. From the 5' RACE reads, TCRdb called clonotypes with MiXCR, one entry per CDR3 protein. The repertoire includes roughly 250,000 distinct CDR3 sequences, 15% to 20% of them detected once, and more than 20% sits in the top ten. The sample comprised PBMCs or a T cell subset sorted from them (not recorded which). The receptor was derived from a man aged 18-30 years who had mild COVID-19 (a few samples of this study predate the infection). Cell type and time point are not known. The V call is TRBV4-1, the J call TRBJ1-2, with unresolved D. DNA of the CDR3: TGCGCCAGCAGCCTCGACACAGCAGAAGTACGTCGGGGTGGCTACACCTTC. The encoded protein is CASSLDTAEVRRGGYTF.